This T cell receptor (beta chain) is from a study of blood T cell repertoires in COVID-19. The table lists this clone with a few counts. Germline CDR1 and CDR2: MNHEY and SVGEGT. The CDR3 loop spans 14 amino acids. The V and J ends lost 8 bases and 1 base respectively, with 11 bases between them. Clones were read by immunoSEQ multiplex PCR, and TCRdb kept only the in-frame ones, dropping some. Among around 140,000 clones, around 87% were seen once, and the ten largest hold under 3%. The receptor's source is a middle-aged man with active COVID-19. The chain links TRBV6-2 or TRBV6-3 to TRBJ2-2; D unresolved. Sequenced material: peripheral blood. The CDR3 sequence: CASGQTLNTGELFF. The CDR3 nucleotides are TGTGCCAGCGGCCAGACACTGAACACCGGGGAGCTGTTTTTT.